The 32 T cell receptor beta chains below all came from one sample that was sequenced in a study of cytomegalovirus exposure and HLA in healthy donors. The PCR made use of 60 Vbeta and 13 Jbeta primers. The data were produced by immunoSEQ multiplex PCR, yet TCRdb's version contains in-frame clones alone and is incomplete. This sample yields about 88,000 clones, of which 70% to 90% are seen a single time; about 2.5% belongs to the top ten. Sample: PBMCs. All receptors derive from a man between 18 and 29 years old in good health and CMV-seronegative.

The chain is built from TRBV6-1 and TRBJ1-3; possibly TRBD1 for D (6 bases). The CDR3 has 14 residues. The V end was cut by 6 bases, the J end by 8 bases, with 17 bases between. CDR1 MNHNS and CDR2 SASEGT come from the germline V gene. CDR3 sequence: CASRSDWQGYTIYF. For the CDR3, the DNA is TGTGCCAGCAGATCCGATTGGCAGGGGTACACCATATATTTT.

The chain joins TRBV29-1 to TRBJ2-3, with 10 bases that match TRBD2. Looked up from germline, CDR1 is SQVTM and CDR2 is ANQGSEA. This CDR3 spans 15 amino acids. Germline trimming cut 4 bases from V and 7 bases from J; bases unmatched to any gene: 11. CDR3 coding DNA: TGCAGCGTTGGGCCTTCTAGCGGGAGAGTGTATACGCAGTATTTT. Encoded protein: CSVGPSSGRVYTQYF.

In its sample, this clone was seen a few times. V is TRBV27 and J is TRBJ1-2, with TRBD1 matching over 7 bases. The CDR3 contains 12 residues. Germline CDR1 reads MNHEY; CDR2 reads SMNVEV (reference sequence). V lost 8 bases to trimming and J lost 12 bases; unmatched junction nucleotides: 12. The CDR3 is CASRSRGLGDTF. The CDR3, as DNA: TGTGCCAGCCGATCCAGGGGGTTGGGGGACACCTTC.

The gene calls are TRBV11-2 and TRBJ2-5, with D possibly being TRBD2 (6 bases). This CDR3 region has 16 residues. CDR1 is SGHAT, CDR2 FQNNGV, per germline. Trimming stripped 0 bases from V and 5 bases from J, with 16 bases between. The CDR3 DNA sequence: TGTGCCAGCAGCTTAGATCGGGACTCCTACACCGAGACCCAGTACTTC. Translating it yields CASSLDRDSYTETQYF.

The V and J genes are TRBV19 and TRBJ2-7; 12 bases fit TRBD2. Germline V gives CDR1 LNHDA, CDR2 SQIVND (reference sequence). The V segment lost 6 bases and the J segment 4 bases; nucleotides outside the gene matches: 16. The CDR3 is 18 residues long. CDR3 protein: CASRPSSTSGSYPYEQYF. The CDR3 nucleotides are TGTGCCAGTAGACCATCTTCGACTAGCGGGAGTTATCCGTACGAGCAGTACTTC.

Details on this clone: One end of the junction is discordant with germline, which a read error may explain. This rearrangement joins TRBV7-9 to TRBJ2-2, with 7 bases matching TRBD2. The CDR3 loop spans 16 amino acids. Germline CDR1 and CDR2: SEHNR and FQNEAQ (reference sequence). The CDR3 reads CSSSLVKGLTTGELFF. DNA of the CDR3: TGTTCCAGCAGCTTAGTGAAGGGACTAACGACCGGGGAGCTGTTTTTT.

This clone was counted a single time. The chain joins TRBV5-1 to TRBJ2-1; TRBD2 aligns across 16 bases. CDR3 length: 19 amino acids. Germline V gene lookup returns CDR1 SGHRS and CDR2 YFSETQ. V was pared by 0 bases and J by 2 bases, with 5 bases of the junction left unmatched. The CDR3: CASSLVGTSGRGTYNEQFF. The CDR3 DNA is TGCGCCAGCAGCTTGGTCGGGACTAGCGGGAGGGGGACCTACAATGAGCAGTTCTTC.

The rearrangement uses TRBV28 and TRBJ1-4; 8 positions agree with TRBD1. The length of the CDR3 is 19 residues. The germline V gene has CDR1 MDHEN and CDR2 SYDVKM. J gave up 8 bases and V 1 base, and 18 bases lay outside the gene matches. The CDR3 sequence is CASSLSLRFWGQAKEKLFF. CDR3 coding DNA: TGTGCCAGCAGTTTATCACTCAGATTCTGGGGACAGGCAAAAGAAAAACTGTTTTTT.

The chain uses TRBV10-3 and TRBJ1-2; no clear D gene. V lost 7 bases to trimming and J lost 9 bases, with 15 bases between them. The CDR3 covers 12 residues. Germline V gives CDR1 ENHRY, CDR2 SYGVKD. Here the CDR3 reads CAINPGSMSYTF. The CDR3, as DNA: TGTGCCATCAATCCCGGGTCGATGAGCTACACCTTC.

J is TRBJ1-2 and V is TRBV27; 10 nucleotides match TRBD1. Germline V gene sequence: CDR1 MNHEY, CDR2 SMNVEV (reference sequence). V lost 7 bases and J lost 3; bases outside the gene matches: 14. The CDR3 has 17 amino acids. CDR3 region: CASTASGTGALYYGYTF. The CDR3 DNA is TGTGCCAGCACCGCATCCGGGACAGGGGCTCTCTACTATGGCTACACCTTC.

The V and J genes are TRBV29-1 and TRBJ1-1; no reliable D call. Trimming left V 5 bases short and J 1 base short, with 8 bases between. The CDR3 has 12 amino acids. In germline, CDR1 is SQVTM, CDR2 ANQGSEA. The CDR3 spells CSVYTQNTEAFF. The CDR3 DNA reads TGCAGCGTTTACACCCAGAACACTGAAGCTTTCTTT.

This chain joins TRBV19 and TRBJ2-7; D may be TRBD1 (6 bases). Per the germline V gene, CDR1 is LNHDA and CDR2 is SQIVND (reference sequence). The CDR3 extends over 14 amino acids. V was clipped by 7 bases and J by 4 bases, with 17 bases between them. This CDR3 reads CASNPTGSTYEQYF. In DNA, the CDR3 is TGTGCCAGTAACCCCACAGGGTCGACTTACGAGCAGTACTTC.

The chain links TRBV19 to TRBJ1-5, with 11 bases matching TRBD1. V lost 8 bases to trimming and J lost 6 bases; unmatched junction nucleotides: 9. Germline V gene sequence: CDR1 LNHDA, CDR2 SQIVND (reference sequence). This CDR3 is 15 amino acids long. DNA for the CDR3: TGTGCCAGTGGAAGTGTTGGACAGGGGGCTCAGCCCCAGCATTTT. Translating it yields CASGSVGQGAQPQHF.

This clone was seen a single time. The V and J genes are TRBV19 and TRBJ1-2, with 7 nucleotides matching TRBD1. Trimming removed 5 bases from V and 6 bases from J; junction bases left unmatched: 6. This CDR3 is 13 amino acids long. Germline CDR1 is LNHDA and CDR2 is SQIVND (reference sequence). CDR3 DNA: TGTGCCAGTAGTCCTTGGGACAGAGATGGCTACACCTTC. Its protein is CASSPWDRDGYTF.

The chain employs TRBV5-1 and TRBJ2-3; D gene uncertain. Germline loops: CDR1 SGHRS, CDR2 YFSETQ. Trimming left V 0 bases short and J 2 bases short, with 10 bases between. This CDR3 has 15 amino acids. CDR3 bases: TGCGCCAGCAGCTTGGCGGTCGTCACCACAGATACGCAGTATTTT. This sequence encodes CASSLAVVTTDTQYF.

This clone showed up just a few times. The rearrangement joins TRBV4-3 to TRBJ1-6, with no clear D. The germline V gene encodes CDR1 LGHNA and CDR2 YSLEER. V lost 3 bases, J lost 9 bases, and 15 bases lay in between. The CDR3 has 15 residues. In DNA form, the CDR3 reads TGCGCCAGCAGCCAGGGAGGCACCCGAGGTTCACCCCTCCACTTT. It encodes CASSQGGTRGSPLHF.

The chain joins TRBV9 to TRBJ2-1; 7 bases are shared with TRBD1. Germline CDR1 reads SGDLS; CDR2 reads YYNGEE. The CDR3 has 14 amino acids. The ends lost 0 bases at V and 7 bases at J; junction bases unmatched: 4. CDR3 in amino acids: CASSVEAGGNEQFF. CDR3 in DNA: TGTGCCAGCAGCGTAGAGGCAGGGGGAAATGAGCAGTTCTTC.

This chain uses TRBV7-2 with TRBJ2-2; 7 bases are a match to TRBD1. Germline CDR1 and CDR2: SGHTA and FQGNSA. The CDR3 extends over 16 amino acids. Losses at the gene ends were 1 base for V and 4 bases for J; bases not matched to a gene: 6. The CDR3 bases are TGTGCCAGCAGCTTAGTGAGGGGGCAAGGCACCGGGGAGCTGTTTTTT. Its protein is CASSLVRGQGTGELFF.

This chain connects TRBV10-3 to TRBJ2-7, with D maybe TRBD2 (6 bases). The germline CDR1 and CDR2 sequences are ENHRY and SYGVKD. With 11 bases removed from V and 1 base from J, the gap between germline ends came to 15 bases. This CDR3 region has 13 residues. The CDR3 region is CAAGTGGSYEQYF. In nucleotides, the CDR3 is TGTGCCGCCGGGACTGGAGGGTCCTACGAGCAGTACTTC.

The gene calls are TRBV28 and TRBJ1-4; D is unresolved. Trimming stripped 7 bases from V and 4 bases from J, with 10 bases between. The CDR3 sequence is 13 residues long. Germline values: CDR1 MDHEN, CDR2 SYDVKM. CDR3 loop: CASTDRGNEKLFF. The DNA of the CDR3 is TGTGCCAGCACCGATCGAGGTAATGAAAAACTGTTTTTT.

Here the CDR3 reads CASSRVDSGPYEQYF. The DNA of the CDR3 is TGTGCCAGCAGCCGAGTCGACAGTGGCCCCTACGAGCAGTACTTC. The genes are TRBV5-5 and TRBJ2-7, with D maybe TRBD1 (5 bases). The CDR3 contains 15 residues. Germline V gene lookup returns CDR1 SGHKS and CDR2 YYEKEE (reference sequence). V lost 4 bases and J 2 bases, leaving 16 bases between the germline ends.

This clone was recorded once. The chain employs TRBV6-5 and TRBJ1-2, with D unresolved. The CDR3 loop spans 14 amino acids. In germline, CDR1 is MNHEY, CDR2 SVGAGI. V was trimmed by 6 bases and J by 5 bases, leaving 16 bases between them. CDR3 sequence (DNA): TGTGCCAGCAGGACTATAAGAAAAGGGTATGGCTACACCTTC. It translates to CASRTIRKGYGYTF.

CDR3 amino acids: CASSFGHPRTPLYEQYF. The CDR3, as DNA: TGTGCCAGCAGTTTCGGGCATCCCCGGACTCCGTTATACGAGCAGTACTTC. This chain joins TRBV28 and TRBJ2-7; weak D call: TRBD2 (5 bases). V was trimmed by 3 bases and J by 4 bases, leaving 22 bases between them. Germline values: CDR1 MDHEN, CDR2 SYDVKM. CDR3 length: 17 amino acids.

A word on this clone: The identical CDR3 is also encoded by other nucleotide sequences in the sample. The J gene is TRBJ2-7, the V gene TRBV6-6; 8 bases agree with TRBD1. Germline V gives CDR1 MNHNY, CDR2 SVGAGI (reference sequence). V lost 4 bases to trimming and J lost 1 base; unmatched junction nucleotides: 3. CDR3 size: 14 residues. CDR3 DNA: TGTGCCAGCAGTTTTGGACAGGGTTCCTACGAGCAGTACTTC. It specifies CASSFGQGSYEQYF.

This chain links TRBV19 with TRBJ2-3; 9 bases fit TRBD2. Germline loops: CDR1 LNHDA, CDR2 SQIVND (reference sequence). The trim removed 3 bases at V and 5 bases at J, leaving 6 bases unmatched. The CDR3 is 15 residues long. CDR3 loop: CASSILSGSVDTQYF. CDR3 nucleotides: TGTGCCAGTAGTATTCTTAGCGGGAGTGTAGATACGCAGTATTTT.

This clone has just one count. CDR3: CASSSDRINSPLHF. As DNA, the CDR3 is TGTGCCAGCAGTTCCGACAGGATTAATTCACCCCTCCACTTT. The chain is built from TRBV28 and TRBJ1-6; tentatively, D is TRBD1 (6 bases). Germline CDR1 MDHEN, CDR2 SYDVKM. The V end lost 4 bases, the J end lost 6 bases, and 10 bases lay between the germline ends. This CDR3 comprises 14 residues.

This chain connects TRBV5-6 to TRBJ1-5; a possible D gene is TRBD1 (5 bases). With 3 bases removed from V and 0 bases from J, the gap between germline ends came to 10 bases. Germline CDR1 and CDR2: SGHDT and YYEEEE. This CDR3 has 15 residues. CDR3 amino acids: CASSYGHLSNQPQHF. The CDR3 nucleotides are TGTGCCAGCAGCTATGGACACCTTAGCAATCAGCCCCAGCATTTT. Complete variable domain (other parts from reference TRBV5-6 and TRBJ1-5): DAGVTQSPTHLIKTRGQQVTLRCSPKSGHDTVSWYQQALGQGPQFIFQYYEEEERQRGNFPDRFSGHQFPNYSSELNVNALLLGDSALYLCASSYGHLSNQPQHFGDGTRLSIL.

V is TRBV4-2 and J is TRBJ1-4; TRBD1 might be the D (5 bases). The CDR3 length is 16 residues. Germline CDR1 is LGHNA and CDR2 is YNFKEQ. Trimming pared 0 bases from V and 4 bases from J, leaving 12 bases between. Here the CDR3 DNA reads TGTGCCAGCAGCCAAGATCGAGGAGGGGATAATGAAAAACTGTTTTTT. Translation: CASSQDRGGDNEKLFF.

V gene TRBV28 combines with J gene TRBJ2-3; TRBD2 agrees at 12 bases. The germline V gene has CDR1 MDHEN and CDR2 SYDVKM. The CDR3 has 20 amino acids. V gave up 2 bases and J gave up 0 bases; unmatched junction bases: 12. This chain's CDR3 is CASSLVLRTSGAGSTDTQYF. The CDR3 DNA reads TGTGCCAGCAGTTTAGTGTTGCGGACTAGCGGGGCGGGGAGCACAGATACGCAGTATTTT.

V usage is TRBV2 and J usage is TRBJ2-3; 9 nucleotides match TRBD1. The length of the CDR3 is 15 residues. J gave up 1 base and V 3 bases, and 2 bases lay outside the gene matches. The germline gives CDR1 SNHLY, CDR2 FYNNEI. CDR3 nucleotide sequence: TGTGCCAGCAGTGAGCGGACAGGGGGCACAGATACGCAGTATTTT. It is translated as CASSERTGGTDTQYF.

The V call is TRBV7-2, the J call TRBJ2-5; 13 bases line up with TRBD2. The CDR3 has 17 amino acids. The junction had 10 bases not matched to a gene; V was cut back by 5 bases and J by 4 bases. Germline V gives CDR1 SGHTA, CDR2 FQGNSA. The CDR3 loop is CASSPGTSGMGRETQYF. Written as DNA, the CDR3 is TGTGCCAGCAGCCCCGGGACTAGCGGGATGGGGCGAGAGACCCAGTACTTC.

The chain has TRBV12-2 and TRBJ2-7; TRBD2, the D gene given by the table, was not confirmed from the DNA. TRBV12-2 is given as a pseudogene. CDR3 length: 16 residues. The DNA of the CDR3 is TGTGCAAGTCGCTTCCGGACTAGCGGGAGAACCTACGAGCAGTACTTC. Protein product: CASRFRTSGRTYEQYF.